The 2 T cell receptor beta chains presented below share a single source sample, sequenced in a study of PD-1 blockade in classical Hodgkin lymphoma. Only in-frame clones appear in the TCRdb table, and some are missing; sequencing was by immunoSEQ multiplex PCR. This table has under 80,000 clones, over 90% appearing once. Regarding time point: newly diagnosed, previously untreated cHL patient sample. Material: peripheral blood mononuclear cells (PBMCs). These receptors were obtained from a human donor with classical Hodgkin lymphoma.

This sequence joins TRBV6-5 and TRBJ1-4; 7 positions agree with TRBD1. V lost 6 bases to trimming and J lost 7 bases; unmatched junction nucleotides: 11. Germline V gives CDR1 MNHEY, CDR2 SVGAGI. The length of the CDR3 is 15 residues. CDR3 amino acids: CASSPRGQRSEKLFF. CDR3 coding DNA: TGTGCCAGCAGCCCCCGGGGACAGCGGAGTGAAAAACTGTTTTTT.

This clone appeared once. The V gene is TRBV27, the J gene TRBJ2-1, with 9 bases that match TRBD1. Germline V gene data show CDR1 as MNHEY and CDR2 as SMNVEV (reference sequence). Unmatched junction bases numbered 6, after V lost 4 bases and J lost 8 bases. This CDR3 contains 14 residues. The CDR3: CASSSPQGAYEQFF. For the CDR3, the DNA is TGTGCCAGCAGTTCACCACAGGGGGCGTATGAGCAGTTCTTC.